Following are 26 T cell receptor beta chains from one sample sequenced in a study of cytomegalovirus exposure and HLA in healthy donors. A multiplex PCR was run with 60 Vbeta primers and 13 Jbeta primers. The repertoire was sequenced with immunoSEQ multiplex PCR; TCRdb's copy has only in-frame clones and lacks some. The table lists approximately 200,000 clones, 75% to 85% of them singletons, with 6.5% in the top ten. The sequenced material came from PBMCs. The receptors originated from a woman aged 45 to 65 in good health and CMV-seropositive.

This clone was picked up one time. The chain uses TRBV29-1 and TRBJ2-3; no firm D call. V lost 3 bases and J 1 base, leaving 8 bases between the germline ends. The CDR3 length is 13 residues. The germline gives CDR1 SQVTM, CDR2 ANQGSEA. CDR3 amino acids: CSVDNRGTDTQYF. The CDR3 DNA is TGCAGCGTTGATAATCGAGGCACAGATACGCAGTATTTT.

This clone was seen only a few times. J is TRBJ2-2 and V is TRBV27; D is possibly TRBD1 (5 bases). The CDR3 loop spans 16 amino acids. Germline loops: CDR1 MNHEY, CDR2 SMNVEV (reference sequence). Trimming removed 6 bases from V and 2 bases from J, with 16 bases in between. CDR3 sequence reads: CASRPGYILNTGELFF. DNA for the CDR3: TGTGCCAGCAGGCCAGGGTACATTCTAAACACCGGGGAGCTGTTTTTT.

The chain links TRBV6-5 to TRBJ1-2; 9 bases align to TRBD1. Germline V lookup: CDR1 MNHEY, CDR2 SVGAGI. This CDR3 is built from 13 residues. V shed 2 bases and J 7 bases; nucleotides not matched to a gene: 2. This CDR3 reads CASSYGGQGGYTF. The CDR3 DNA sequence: TGTGCCAGCAGTTACGGGGGACAGGGTGGCTACACCTTC.

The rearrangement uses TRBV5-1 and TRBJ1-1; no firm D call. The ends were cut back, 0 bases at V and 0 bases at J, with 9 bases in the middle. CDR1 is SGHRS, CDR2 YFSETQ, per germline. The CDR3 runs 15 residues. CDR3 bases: TGCGCCAGCAGCTTGGGGTGGCCGCTGAACACTGAAGCTTTCTTT. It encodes CASSLGWPLNTEAFF. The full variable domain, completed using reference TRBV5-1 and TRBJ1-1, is KAGVTQTPRYLIKTRGQQVTLSCSPISGHRSVSWYQQTPGQGLQFLFEYFSETQRNKGNFPGRFSGRQFSNSRSEMNVSTLELGDSALYLCASSLGWPLNTEAFFGQGTRLTVV.

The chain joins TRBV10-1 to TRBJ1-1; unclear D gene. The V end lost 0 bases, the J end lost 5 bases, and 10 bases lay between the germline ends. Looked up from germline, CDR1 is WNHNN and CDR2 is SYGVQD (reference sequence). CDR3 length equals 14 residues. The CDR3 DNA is TGCGCCAGCAGTGAGTCCGGCAGAGGGACTGAAGCTTTCTTT. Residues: CASSESGRGTEAFF.

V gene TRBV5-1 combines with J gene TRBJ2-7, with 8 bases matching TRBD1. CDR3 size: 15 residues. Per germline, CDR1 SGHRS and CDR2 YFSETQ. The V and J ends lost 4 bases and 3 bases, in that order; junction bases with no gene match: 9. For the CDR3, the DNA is TGCGCCAGCAGCAGGGGGACAGGCGATCTCTACGAGCAGTACTTC. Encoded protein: CASSRGTGDLYEQYF.

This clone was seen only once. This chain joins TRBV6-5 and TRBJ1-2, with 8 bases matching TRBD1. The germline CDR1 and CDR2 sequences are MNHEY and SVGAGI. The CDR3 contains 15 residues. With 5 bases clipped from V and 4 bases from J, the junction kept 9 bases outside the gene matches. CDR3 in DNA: TGTGCCAGCAGTGGTCTGACAGGGGCCTTCTATGGCTACACCTTC. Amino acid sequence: CASSGLTGAFYGYTF.

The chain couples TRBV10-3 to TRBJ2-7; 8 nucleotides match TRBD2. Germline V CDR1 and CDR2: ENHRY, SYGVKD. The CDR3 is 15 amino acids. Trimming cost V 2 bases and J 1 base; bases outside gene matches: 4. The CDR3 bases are TGTGCCATCAGTGAGGGACTAGCCTTATCCTACGAGCAGTACTTC. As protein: CAISEGLALSYEQYF.

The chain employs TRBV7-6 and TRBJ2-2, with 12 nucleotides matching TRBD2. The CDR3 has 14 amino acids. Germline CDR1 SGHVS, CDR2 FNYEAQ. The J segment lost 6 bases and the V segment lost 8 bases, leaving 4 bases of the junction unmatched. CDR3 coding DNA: TGTGCCAGCGATGGACTAGCGGGATCCGGGGAGCTGTTTTTT. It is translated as CASDGLAGSGELFF.

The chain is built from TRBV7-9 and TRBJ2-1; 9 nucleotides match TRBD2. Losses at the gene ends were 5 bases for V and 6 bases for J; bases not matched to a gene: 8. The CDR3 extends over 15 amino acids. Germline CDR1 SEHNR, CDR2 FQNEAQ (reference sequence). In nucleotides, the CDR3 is TGTGCCAGCAGCCTCCGCCTAGCGGGAATCAATGAGCAGTTCTTC. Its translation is CASSLRLAGINEQFF.

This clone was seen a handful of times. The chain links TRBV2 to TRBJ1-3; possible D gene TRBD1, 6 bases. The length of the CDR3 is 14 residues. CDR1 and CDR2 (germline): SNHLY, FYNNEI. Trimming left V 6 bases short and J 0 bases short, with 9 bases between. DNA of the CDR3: TGTGCCAGCAGACAGGGCAACTCTGGAAACACCATATATTTT. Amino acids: CASRQGNSGNTIYF.

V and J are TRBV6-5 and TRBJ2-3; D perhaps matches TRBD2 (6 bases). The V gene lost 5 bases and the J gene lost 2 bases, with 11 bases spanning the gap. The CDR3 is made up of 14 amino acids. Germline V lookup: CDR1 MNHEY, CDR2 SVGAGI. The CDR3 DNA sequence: TGTGCCAGCAGTGACGGCGGGAACACAGATACGCAGTATTTT. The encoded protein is CASSDGGNTDTQYF.

The CDR3 sequence: CASSLDYNQPQHF. CDR3 DNA sequence: TGTGCCAGCAGCTTGGACTACAATCAGCCCCAGCATTTT. The chain combines TRBV7-2 with TRBJ1-5, with D hard to call. The germline V gene encodes CDR1 SGHTA and CDR2 FQGNSA. The CDR3 runs to 13 residues. Trimming stripped 3 bases from V and 3 bases from J, with 6 bases between.

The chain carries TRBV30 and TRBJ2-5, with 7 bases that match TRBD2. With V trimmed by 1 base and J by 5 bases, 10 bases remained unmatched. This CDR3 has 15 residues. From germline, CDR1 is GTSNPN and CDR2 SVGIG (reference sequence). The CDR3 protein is CAWSGGTKRLETQYF. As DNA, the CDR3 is TGTGCCTGGAGTGGAGGGACTAAACGATTGGAGACCCAGTACTTC.

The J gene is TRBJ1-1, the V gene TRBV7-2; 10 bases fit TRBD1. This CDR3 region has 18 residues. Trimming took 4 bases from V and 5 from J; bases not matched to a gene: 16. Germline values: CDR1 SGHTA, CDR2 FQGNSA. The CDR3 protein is CASSSHGGQGLRRTEAFF. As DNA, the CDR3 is TGTGCCAGCAGCTCGCATGGGGGACAGGGGTTACGGCGGACTGAAGCTTTCTTT.

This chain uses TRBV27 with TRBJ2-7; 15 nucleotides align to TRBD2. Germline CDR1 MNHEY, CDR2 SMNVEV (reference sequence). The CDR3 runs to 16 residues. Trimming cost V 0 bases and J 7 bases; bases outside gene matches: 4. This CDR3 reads CASSLSGLAGGGEQYF. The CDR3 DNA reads TGTGCCAGCAGTTTATCCGGACTAGCGGGGGGGGGTGAGCAGTACTTC.

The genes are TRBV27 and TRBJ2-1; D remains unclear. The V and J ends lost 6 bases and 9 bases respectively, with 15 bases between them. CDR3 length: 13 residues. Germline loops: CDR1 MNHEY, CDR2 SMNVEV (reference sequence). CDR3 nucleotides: TGTGCCAGCAGCCCGGTAGGCGGTGCTGAGCAGTTCTTC. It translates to CASSPVGGAEQFF.

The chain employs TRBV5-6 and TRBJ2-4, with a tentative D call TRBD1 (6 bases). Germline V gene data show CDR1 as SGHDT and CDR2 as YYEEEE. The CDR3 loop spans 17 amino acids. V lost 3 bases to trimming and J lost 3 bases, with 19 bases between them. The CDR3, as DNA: TGTGCCAGCAGCTCCTACTCCAGGGGAGTCCACAAAAACATTCAGTACTTC. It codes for CASSSYSRGVHKNIQYF.

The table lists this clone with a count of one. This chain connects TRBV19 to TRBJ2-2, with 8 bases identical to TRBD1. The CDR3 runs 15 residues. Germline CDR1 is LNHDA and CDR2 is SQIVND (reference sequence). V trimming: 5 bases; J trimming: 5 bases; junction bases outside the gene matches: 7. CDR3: CASSLQGAVTGELFF. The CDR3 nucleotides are TGTGCCAGTAGTCTCCAGGGGGCGGTAACCGGGGAGCTGTTTTTT.

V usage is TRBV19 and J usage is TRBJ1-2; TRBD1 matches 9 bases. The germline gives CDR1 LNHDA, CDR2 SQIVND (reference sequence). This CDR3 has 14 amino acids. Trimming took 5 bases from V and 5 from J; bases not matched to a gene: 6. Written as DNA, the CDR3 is TGTGCCAGTAGTGATACAGGGGGCGCGTATGGCTACACCTTC. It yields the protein CASSDTGGAYGYTF.

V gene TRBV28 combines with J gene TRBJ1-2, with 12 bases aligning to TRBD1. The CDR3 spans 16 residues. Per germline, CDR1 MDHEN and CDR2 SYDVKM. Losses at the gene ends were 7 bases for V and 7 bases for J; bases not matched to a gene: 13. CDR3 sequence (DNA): TGTGCCAGCACCTACCCGGGACAGGGGGCGCGCGGTGGCTACACCTTC. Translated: CASTYPGQGARGGYTF.

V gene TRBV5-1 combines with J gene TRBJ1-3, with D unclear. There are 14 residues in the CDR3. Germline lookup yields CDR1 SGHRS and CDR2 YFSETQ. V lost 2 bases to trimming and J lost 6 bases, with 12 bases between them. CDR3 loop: CASSFGGFQNTIYF. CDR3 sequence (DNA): TGCGCCAGCAGCTTTGGCGGCTTTCAAAACACCATATATTTT.

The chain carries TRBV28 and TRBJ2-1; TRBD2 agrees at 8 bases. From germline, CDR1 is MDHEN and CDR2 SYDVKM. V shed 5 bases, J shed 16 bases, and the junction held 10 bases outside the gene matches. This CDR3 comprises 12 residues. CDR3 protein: CASSPISGGLFF. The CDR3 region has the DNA TGTGCCAGCAGTCCTATAAGCGGGGGCCTTTTCTTC.

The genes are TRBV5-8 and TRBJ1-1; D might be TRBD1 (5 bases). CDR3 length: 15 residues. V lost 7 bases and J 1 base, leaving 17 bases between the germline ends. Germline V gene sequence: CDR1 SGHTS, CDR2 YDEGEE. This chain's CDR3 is CASSPGWGGNTEAFF. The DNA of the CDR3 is TGTGCCAGCTCCCCAGGTTGGGGCGGGAACACTGAAGCTTTCTTT.

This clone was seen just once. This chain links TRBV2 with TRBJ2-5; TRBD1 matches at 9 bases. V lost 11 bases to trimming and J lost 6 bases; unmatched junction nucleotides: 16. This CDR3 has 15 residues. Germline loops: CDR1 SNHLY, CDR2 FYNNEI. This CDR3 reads CAGKIGTGNMQTQYF. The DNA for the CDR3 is TGTGCCGGTAAAATCGGGACAGGGAATATGCAGACCCAGTACTTC.

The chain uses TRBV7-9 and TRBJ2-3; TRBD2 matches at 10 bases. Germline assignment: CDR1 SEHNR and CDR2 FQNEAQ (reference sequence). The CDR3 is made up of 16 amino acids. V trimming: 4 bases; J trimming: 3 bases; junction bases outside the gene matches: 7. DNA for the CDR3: TGTGCCAGCAGCTCGATACTAGCGGGGACGACAGATACGCAGTATTTT. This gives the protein CASSSILAGTTDTQYF. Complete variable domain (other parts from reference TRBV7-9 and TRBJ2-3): DTGVSQNPRHKITKRGQNVTFRCDPISEHNRLYWYRQTLGQGPEFLTYFQNEAQLEKSRLLSDRFSAERPKGSFSTLEIQRTEQGDSAMYLCASSSILAGTTDTQYFGPGTRLTVL.